The 5 T cell receptor beta chains in this list originate from one sample, sequenced in a study of T-cell memory formation after mild COVID-19. One entry per CDR3 protein, called by TCRdb with MiXCR from the 5' RACE reads. The sample has 110,000 or so distinct CDR3 sequences, about 24% seen once. Source material: PBMCs or a T cell subset sorted from them (not recorded which). The receptors come from a man aged 18 to 29 who had mild COVID-19 (a few samples of this study predate the infection). Cell type and time point are not known.

Ten or more counts support this clonotype. The chain combines TRBV6-4 with TRBJ2-3, with 13 bases that match TRBD2. The CDR3 is made up of 16 amino acids. Losses at the gene ends were 3 bases for V and 1 base for J; bases not matched to a gene: 1. CDR1 is MRHNA and CDR2 is SNTAGT in the germline V gene. CDR3 nucleotides: TGTGCCAGCAGTGAGGGGACTAGCGGGGGCACAGATACGCAGTATTTT. As protein: CASSEGTSGGTDTQYF.

The chain is built from TRBV6-2 or TRBV6-3 and TRBJ2-7, with D uncertain. The CDR3 length is 15 residues. The germline V and J ends were trimmed by 6 bases and 7 bases, with 22 bases remaining between them. CDR1 and CDR2 (germline): MNHEY, SVGEGT. CDR3 DNA: TGTGCCAGCAGAAAACTCGACGACCGTTACGTGGAGCAGTACTTC. Translated: CASRKLDDRYVEQYF.

V gene TRBV19 combines with J gene TRBJ2-1; 9 bases are shared with TRBD1. Germline trimming cut 3 bases from V and 15 bases from J; bases unmatched to any gene: 9. Germline CDR1 is LNHDA and CDR2 is SQIVND (reference sequence). The CDR3 sequence is 13 residues long. The CDR3 spells CASSIGSGTGSFF. The CDR3, as DNA: TGTGCCAGTAGTATTGGCTCCGGGACAGGGTCGTTCTTC.

The V and J genes are TRBV7-9 and TRBJ2-1; 9 bases line up with TRBD2. CDR1 is SEHNR, CDR2 FQNEAQ, per germline (reference sequence). The junction had 5 bases not matched to a gene; V was cut back by 6 bases and J by 5 bases. The CDR3 has 14 residues. In DNA form, the CDR3 reads TGTGCCAGCAGGAGCGGGGGGCCAAACAATGAGCAGTTCTTC. Amino acids: CASRSGGPNNEQFF.

This clonotype was counted between two and nine times. The CDR3 spells CSASRDLDYQPQHF. In nucleotides, the CDR3 is TGCAGTGCTTCCAGGGACCTCGATTATCAGCCCCAGCATTTT. The rearrangement uses TRBV20-1 and TRBJ1-5; possible D gene TRBD1, 5 bases. V shed 5 bases and J shed 5 bases, with 16 bases lying between them. Germline CDR1 is DFQATT and CDR2 is SNEGSKA (reference sequence). CDR3 length: 14 amino acids.